This entry is about one TCR beta chain. The data are from a study of CD8 T cells in Susac syndrome. TCR beta sequencing was performed on blood CD8+ and CD4+ T cells. The multiple sclerosis controls were treatment-naive patients affected by stable or active relapsing-remitting disease. Bulk CD8+ and CD4+ cells came from magnetic negative isolation; CD8+ TEMRA by FACS. The V gene end was trimmed by 0 bases and the J gene end by 7 bases; junction bases not matched to a gene: 6. CDR3 length: 16 amino acids. From germline, CDR1 is MNHEY and CDR2 SVGAGI. cDNA came from around 0.5 to 1 ug RNA primed by random hexamers. The authors amplified TCR beta CDR3 across 54 Vbeta and 13 Jbeta using immunoSEQ multiplex PCR. TCRdb fed the immunoSEQ multiplex PCR reads into MiXCR, producing one record per CDR3 protein. The table lists about 210,000 distinct CDR3 sequences, more than 85% of them singletons.

The TCR sequence derives from a human donor with multiple sclerosis. Sequenced sample: CD4+ T cells from PBMCs. This chain connects TRBV6-5 to TRBJ2-1; TRBD1 aligns across 10 bases. The CDR3 DNA follows: TGTGCCAGCAGTTACTCACCGGGACAGGGGATGAATGAGCAGTTCTTC. As protein: CASSYSPGQGMNEQFF.